Below are 12 T cell receptor beta chains sequenced from a single sample in a study of cytomegalovirus exposure and HLA in healthy donors. The PCR contained 60 Vbeta and 13 Jbeta primers. Method: immunoSEQ multiplex PCR; TCRdb's copy keeps in-frame clones and lacks some. The table lists more than 150,000 clones, about 81% of them singletons. Sequences were obtained from PBMCs. The receptors were sampled from a young woman in good health and CMV-seropositive.

This clone was counted a few times. The gene calls are TRBV27 and TRBJ2-7; D may be TRBD1 (6 bases). V gave up 5 bases and J gave up 3 bases, with 11 bases separating them. The germline gives CDR1 MNHEY, CDR2 SMNVEV (reference sequence). This CDR3 is built from 13 residues. CDR3 amino acids: CASSPQGYYEQYF. The CDR3 DNA sequence: TGTGCCAGCAGTCCTCAGGGGTACTACGAGCAGTACTTC.

The rearrangement links TRBV9 to TRBJ1-3; the match to TRBD1 covers 10 bases. This CDR3 is built from 18 residues. The junction had 15 bases not matched to a gene; V was cut back by 4 bases and J by 5 bases. Germline CDR1 and CDR2: SGDLS and YYNGEE. The CDR3 DNA sequence: TGTGCCAGCAGCTCCCCCGGGACAGGGGCAGAAGTAAGAAACACCATATATTTT. Translating gives CASSSPGTGAEVRNTIYF.

CDR3 sequence reads: CASSHQDLRGKVGEKLFF. CDR3 nucleotide sequence: TGCGCCAGCAGTCACCAGGACCTTCGGGGGAAGGTTGGTGAAAAACTGTTTTTT. The chain combines TRBV23-1 with TRBJ1-4; D is possibly TRBD1 (5 bases). Being an ORF, TRBV23-1 has a function that is uncertain. With 3 bases removed from V and 7 bases from J, the gap between germline ends came to 24 bases. CDR3 length: 18 residues.

This clone was counted between two and nine times. The chain combines TRBV29-1 with TRBJ1-2; tentative D call: TRBD1 (6 bases). CDR3 size: 13 residues. With 7 bases removed from V and 3 bases from J, the gap between germline ends came to 15 bases. The germline gives CDR1 SQVTM, CDR2 ANQGSEA. Here the CDR3 DNA reads TGCAGCGCTCGGGACATCGGCTACTATGGCTACACCTTC. This encodes CSARDIGYYGYTF.

This chain joins TRBV9 and TRBJ2-3, with D possibly matching TRBD1 (5 bases). The V gene's germline CDR1 is SGDLS and CDR2 YYNGEE. The CDR3 is made up of 16 amino acids. V gave up 0 bases and J gave up 2 bases, with 13 bases separating them. This chain's CDR3 is CASSVAWEGDTDTQYF. Here the CDR3 DNA reads TGTGCCAGCAGCGTAGCTTGGGAAGGGGACACAGATACGCAGTATTTT.

V and J are TRBV5-4 and TRBJ2-2; D perhaps matches TRBD2 (5 bases). The CDR3 is made up of 15 amino acids. V lost 4 bases to trimming and J lost 4 bases, with 14 bases between them. Germline assignment: CDR1 SGHNT and CDR2 YYREEE (reference sequence). The DNA for the CDR3 is TGTGCCAGCAGCCCCTTCCACGGAGGCACCGGGGAGCTGTTTTTT. Translated, it gives CASSPFHGGTGELFF.

The rearrangement links TRBV6-1 to TRBJ1-1; D unresolved. The CDR3 is made up of 14 amino acids. V dropped 4 bases and J dropped 4 bases, with 13 bases sitting between them. Germline assignment: CDR1 MNHNS and CDR2 SASEGT. The CDR3 here is CASSAGRELTEAFF. The CDR3 nucleotides read TGTGCCAGCAGTGCCGGACGGGAGCTCACTGAAGCTTTCTTT.

This CDR3 reads CASSQGRGTGVRETQYF. The CDR3 DNA is TGCGCCAGCAGTCAAGGGAGAGGGACAGGGGTTAGGGAGACCCAGTACTTC. V and J are TRBV10-2 and TRBJ2-5; 10 bases line up with TRBD1. Germline CDR1 reads WSHSY; CDR2 reads SAAADI. The CDR3 contains 17 residues. J was trimmed by 5 bases and V by 5 bases; bases with no gene match: 14.

The chain uses TRBV7-3 and TRBJ1-1; a weak D match, TRBD1 (5 bases). The CDR3 has 11 amino acids. Trimming stripped 4 bases from V and 7 bases from J, with 7 bases between. Looked up from germline, CDR1 is SGHTA and CDR2 is FQGTGA. Here the CDR3 DNA reads TGTGCCAGCAGCTCGCAGGGTGAAGCTTTCTTT. This encodes CASSSQGEAFF.

This chain links TRBV4-1 with TRBJ1-2, with a weak D call TRBD1 (5 bases). Germline V gives CDR1 MGHRA, CDR2 YSYEKL. There are 15 residues in the CDR3. V lost 3 bases and J lost 4, with 15 bases in between. This CDR3 reads CASSQPTGGAYGYTF. For the CDR3, the DNA is TGCGCCAGCAGCCAGCCTACGGGCGGGGCCTATGGCTACACCTTC.

This clone has a single count. The V call is TRBV2, the J call TRBJ2-1; TRBD2 matches at 9 bases. The V and J ends lost 0 bases and 6 bases, in that order; junction bases with no gene match: 12. The CDR3 consists of 18 residues. CDR1 and CDR2 (germline): SNHLY, FYNNEI. CDR3 region: CASSEAGSGLAGLNEQFF. DNA for the CDR3: TGTGCCAGCAGTGAAGCCGGTTCGGGACTAGCAGGCCTCAATGAGCAGTTCTTC.

The chain combines TRBV27 with TRBJ2-7; 8 nucleotides align to TRBD1. Germline CDR1 reads MNHEY; CDR2 reads SMNVEV (reference sequence). The CDR3 length is 14 residues. The ends lost 5 bases at V and 1 base at J; junction bases unmatched: 4. This chain's CDR3 is CASSRQGFSYEQYF. For the CDR3, the DNA is TGTGCCAGCAGTAGACAGGGGTTTTCCTACGAGCAGTACTTC.